This TCR beta chain was documented in a study of PD-1 blockade in classical Hodgkin lymphoma. Study-level background: With a 2-week interval, patients received intravenous nivolumab at 3 mg/kg.

As for this clone: Its antigen remains unknown.

Overall study results and limits: Only CD4+ TCR diversity, not CD8+, had risen significantly by C4D1.

The repertoire was sequenced with immunoSEQ multiplex PCR; TCRdb's copy has only in-frame clones and lacks some. In the table there are 75,000 to 95,000 clones, about 83% of which are singletons. V dropped 1 base and J dropped 5; count of bases not matched to a gene: 5. CDR1 and CDR2 from the germline V gene are LNHNV and YYDKDF (reference sequence). CDR3 length equals 15 residues. The time point is: cycle 4 day 1 (C4D1), after about 6 weeks of nivolumab. Each of the patients experienced relapse following autologous stem cell transplantation, and their brentuximab vedotin exposure differed. This sequence joins TRBV15 and TRBJ2-3, with 8 bases matching TRBD2. Sequences were derived from peripheral blood mononuclear cells (PBMCs), sampled before the fourth cycle of nivolumab. The receptor was isolated from a human donor with classical Hodgkin lymphoma. The CDR3 coding sequence is TGTGCCACCAGCAGAGCGGCGGGAGGTGGAGATACGCAGTATTTT. It encodes CATSRAAGGGDTQYF.